This T cell receptor (beta chain) was found in a study of cytomegalovirus exposure and HLA in healthy donors. PCR amplification relied on 60 Vbeta primers (plus 13 Jbeta primers). Data came from immunoSEQ multiplex PCR; TCRdb stores just in-frame clones and leaves some out. This table lists almost 35,000 clones. CDR1 and CDR2 from the germline V gene are SQVTM and ANQGSEA. There are 13 residues in the CDR3. Trimming took 0 bases from V and 3 from J, leaving 6 bases between them. The specimen sequenced was PBMCs. The sequence was obtained from a woman between 40 and 50 years old in good health and CMV-seropositive. The rearrangement links TRBV29-1 to TRBJ1-3; no clear D gene. In nucleotides, the CDR3 is TGCAGCGTTGAAGAGGCAAATGGAAACACCATATATTTT. Protein product: CSVEEANGNTIYF.